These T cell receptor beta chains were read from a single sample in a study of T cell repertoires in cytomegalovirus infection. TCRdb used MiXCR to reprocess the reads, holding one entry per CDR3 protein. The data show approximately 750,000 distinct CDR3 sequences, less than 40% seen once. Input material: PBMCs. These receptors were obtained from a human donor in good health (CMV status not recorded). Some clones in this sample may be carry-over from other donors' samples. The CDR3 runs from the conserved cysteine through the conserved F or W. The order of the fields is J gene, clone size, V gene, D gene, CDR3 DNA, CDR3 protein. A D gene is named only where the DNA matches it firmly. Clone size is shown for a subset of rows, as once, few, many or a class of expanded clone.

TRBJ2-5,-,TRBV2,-,TGTGCCAGCAGTGAAGCGCTCAAGGACCCTAAGAAGTACTTC,CASSEALKDPKKYF
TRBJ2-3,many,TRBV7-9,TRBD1,TGTGCCAGCAGCAGAGGACAGGGGGCAGATACGCAGTATTTT,CASSRGQGADTQYF
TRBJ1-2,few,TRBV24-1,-,TGTGCCACCAGTGACCACTATGGCTACACCTTC,CATSDHYGYTF
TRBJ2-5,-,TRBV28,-,TGTGCCAGCAGTGTAAAGGGCGCAATCCAAGAGACCCAGTACTTC,CASSVKGAIQETQYF
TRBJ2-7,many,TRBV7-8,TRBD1,TGTGCCAGCAGCTTTTTTGACAGGGCGGTCGAGCAGTACTTC,CASSFFDRAVEQYF
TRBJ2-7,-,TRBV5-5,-,TGTGCCAGCACCATCTTGAATTGGGGTTACAATTACGAGCAGTACTTC,CASTILNWGYNYEQYF
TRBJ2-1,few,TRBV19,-,TGTGCCAGTAGTATGTGGCAGGGGTATGAGCAGTTCTTC,CASSMWQGYEQFF
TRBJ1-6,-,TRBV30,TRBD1,TGTGCCTGGAGGCCACAGGGGTCGGGTAATTCACCCCTCCACTTT,CAWRPQGSGNSPLHF
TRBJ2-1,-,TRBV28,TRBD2,TGTGCCAGCAGTTTAGCGGGAGTGACCTACAATGAGCAGTTCTTC,CASSLAGVTYNEQFF
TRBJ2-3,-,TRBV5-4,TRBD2,TGTGCCAGCAGCTTCCGGACTAGCCAAACAAGCACAGATACGCAGTATTTT,CASSFRTSQTSTDTQYF
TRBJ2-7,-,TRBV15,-,TGTGCCACCAGCACCAAGGTCCACTCCTACGAGCAGTACTTC,CATSTKVHSYEQYF
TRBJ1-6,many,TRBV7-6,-,TGTGCCAGCAGCTCGATCCTCCGGACAGTAGACTATTCACCCCTCCACTTT,CASSSILRTVDYSPLHF
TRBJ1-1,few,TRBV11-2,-,TGTGCCAGCAGCAGGCTTCGGGGGGGATTGGCTGAAGCTTTCTTT,CASSRLRGGLAEAFF
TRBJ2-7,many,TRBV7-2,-,TGTGCCAGCAGCTTAGTTCTAGGCAGGAGCTACGAGCAGTACTTC,CASSLVLGRSYEQYF
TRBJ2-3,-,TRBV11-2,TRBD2,TGTGCCAGCAGCGAACTCCAGGGAGGGGTGGATACGCAGTATTTT,CASSELQGGVDTQYF
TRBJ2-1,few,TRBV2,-,TGTGCCAGCAGTGAAATCCGGGGAATCAATGAGCAGTTCTTC,CASSEIRGINEQFF